This TCR beta chain was identified during a study of Tregs in tolerant kidney transplant recipients. Thawed PBMCs were FACS-sorted into unstimulated CD4+CD25+CD127- regulatory T cells, CD4+CD25- non-regulatory cells, CD4 and CD8 cells. Sequenced by immunoSEQ multiplex PCR; TCRdb stores in-frame clones only, minus some. This table holds 75,000 to 100,000 clones, more than 80% found once. This clone was seen only a few times. Antigen: not known. This CDR3 has 15 amino acids. Trimming removed 1 base from V and 7 bases from J; junction bases left unmatched: 9. Per germline, CDR1 SEHNR and CDR2 FQNEAQ (reference sequence). Regarding the study as a whole: The small number of patients limits these findings pending further validation. Biological reproducibility was not directly addressed, but technical replication error appeared minimal. Tregs expanded with activated donor B cells seemed most donor-specific.

The chain is built from TRBV7-9 and TRBJ1-2, with 7 bases fitting TRBD1. Sequencing was carried out using CD8+ T cells from blood. The receptor was derived from a human donor in good health. In DNA form, the CDR3 reads TGTGCCAGCAGCTTAGGGGAGACAGGGATACGTGGCTACACCTTC. Its translation: CASSLGETGIRGYTF.